Listed below are T cell receptor beta chains from one sample, sequenced in a study of CD4+ T cells in melanoma. Profiled with immunoSEQ multiplex PCR; TCRdb holds only in-frame clones, not every one. Among 9,500 to 13,000 clones listed, nearly 80% were seen once. The sequenced sample consisted of cells from a culture (not recorded whether cultured in vitro). These receptors were collected from a human donor with melanoma. The CDR3 runs from the conserved cysteine through the conserved F or W. D genes are given only for firm matches. Not all rows give a size; the values are once, few, many and, for expanded clones, a class.

abundance	v_gene	d_gene	j_gene	CDR3aa	CDR3nt
-	TRBV11-2	-	TRBJ2-5	CASSLSPNVQTQYF	TGTGCCAGCAGCTTATCTCCGAACGTACAGACCCAGTACTTC
-	TRBV11-2	-	TRBJ1-1	CASSLVPGTLAFF	TGTGCCAGCAGCTTAGTGCCAGGGACACTCGCTTTCTTT
-	TRBV5-1	-	TRBJ1-3	CASSKSSGALAGNTIYF	TGCGCCAGCAGCAAATCGTCAGGGGCTTTAGCTGGAAACACCATATATTTT
-	TRBV19	-	TRBJ1-3	CASSTGTFLDTIYF	TGTGCCAGTAGTACCGGGACATTCTTAGACACCATATATTTT
-	TRBV18	-	TRBJ2-5	CASSQQGGTQYF	TGTGCCAGCTCACAGCAGGGAGGGACCCAGTACTTC
few	TRBV11-3	-	TRBJ2-7	CASSSGPLVEQYF	TGTGCCAGCAGCTCGGGCCCGCTGGTAGAGCAGTACTTC
few	TRBV7-9	-	TRBJ1-3	CASGDWSSGNTIYF	TGTGCCAGCGGGGACTGGAGCTCTGGAAACACCATATATTTT
few	TRBV4-2	-	TRBJ1-6	CASSQPQEFGNSPLHF	TGTGCCAGCAGCCAACCTCAGGAGTTCGGAAATTCACCCCTCCACTTT
-	TRBV5-5	-	TRBJ1-2	CASSRTPGSYYGYTF	TGTGCCAGCAGCCGTACGCCAGGGAGTTACTATGGCTACACCTTC
once	TRBV30	TRBD1	TRBJ2-1	CAWSVTPRGFYNEQFF	TGTGCCTGGAGTGTCACTCCCAGGGGGTTCTACAATGAGCAGTTCTTC
-	TRBV6-5	TRBD1	TRBJ1-1	CASSSLSRTGGRAFF	TGTGCCAGCAGTTCGCTATCCCGGACAGGGGGCCGAGCTTTCTTT
once	TRBV28	TRBD2	TRBJ2-7	CASGSAGYGSGGTSYEQYF	TGTGCCAGCGGGAGTGCGGGTTACGGTAGCGGGGGGACCTCCTACGAGCAGTACTTC